Below are 4 T cell receptor beta chains sequenced from a single sample in a study of blood T cell repertoires in COVID-19. The method was immunoSEQ multiplex PCR; TCRdb's version includes in-frame clones alone and lacks a portion of them. The data show around 150,000 clones, approximately 88% seen once. The sequenced sample was PBMCs or T cells enriched from blood (not recorded which). Source of these receptors: a woman in her sixties or seventies who had recovered from COVID-19.

This clone has only one observation. The chain joins TRBV5-1 to TRBJ1-6; D is ambiguous. CDR1 is SGHRS and CDR2 is YFSETQ in the germline V gene. The CDR3 is 16 residues long. With 0 bases removed from V and 0 bases from J, the gap between germline ends came to 7 bases. As DNA, the CDR3 is TGCGCCAGCAGCTTGGACGGGAGCTCCTATAATTCACCCCTCCACTTT. It yields the protein CASSLDGSSYNSPLHF.

This clone was counted only a few times. The chain recombines TRBV5-1 with TRBJ2-1; D ambiguous. The CDR3 extends over 14 amino acids. Per germline, CDR1 SGHRS and CDR2 YFSETQ. V lost 0 bases to trimming and J lost 4 bases, with 8 bases between them. The CDR3 is CASSLAPRYNEQFF. The CDR3 DNA reads TGCGCCAGCAGCTTGGCCCCCCGGTACAATGAGCAGTTCTTC.

The J gene is TRBJ2-7, the V gene TRBV6-1, with TRBD1 matching 10 bases. The J segment lost 4 bases and the V segment lost 1 base, leaving 4 bases of the junction unmatched. CDR3 length: 15 residues. CDR1 MNHNS and CDR2 SASEGT come from the germline V gene. The chain's CDR3 is CASSEGDRGRYEQYF. The CDR3 DNA is TGTGCCAGCAGTGAAGGGGACAGGGGCCGTTACGAGCAGTACTTC.

In its sample, this clone was seen once. The J gene is TRBJ2-3, the V gene TRBV10-1, with 8 bases lining up with TRBD1. This CDR3 region has 16 residues. CDR1 is WNHNN and CDR2 is SYGVQD in the germline V gene (reference sequence). Trimming at V came to 6 bases and at J to 3 bases, leaving 11 bases not matched to a gene. CDR3 nucleotide sequence: TGCGCCAGCAGCTCCGGCGACAGGGGCGGGACAGATACGCAGTATTTT. This gives the protein CASSSGDRGGTDTQYF.